The rows below give T cell receptor beta chains drawn from one sample of a study of blood T cell repertoires in COVID-19. Using immunoSEQ multiplex PCR, the repertoire was profiled, and TCRdb retains in-frame clones only, with some absent. The sample includes 190,000 or so clones, about 85% seen only once; the top ten take roughly 9.2%. Source material: peripheral blood. Receptor source: a woman older than 75 with acute or convalescent COVID-19. Each CDR3 is given with its conserved first and last residue. D genes are given only for firm matches. Where a row states a size, it is once, few, many or the class of an expanded clone; other rows omit it.

V	D	J	size	CDR3	DNA
TRBV27	TRBD2	TRBJ2-1	.	CASSRAGTSGRGEQFF	TGTGCCAGCAGCAGAGCCGGGACTAGCGGGAGGGGTGAGCAGTTCTTC
TRBV9	TRBD2	TRBJ2-3	.	CASSLTGTSGTDTQYF	TGTGCCAGCAGCTTAACCGGGACTAGCGGGACAGATACGCAGTATTTT
TRBV19	.	TRBJ1-5	.	CASSIVYGGVSNQPQHF	TGTGCCAGTAGTATAGTTTACGGGGGGGTTAGCAATCAGCCCCAGCATTTT
TRBV4-3	.	TRBJ1-2	once	CASSLGGEGYTF	TGCGCCAGCAGCCTTGGAGGGGAAGGCTACACCTTC
TRBV5-6	.	TRBJ1-2	.	CASSLPGEREHGYTF	TGTGCCAGCAGCTTGCCGGGGGAAAGGGAGCATGGCTACACCTTC
TRBV4-1	.	TRBJ1-4	.	CASSQEEGLSTNEKLFF	TGCGCCAGCAGCCAAGAGGAGGGGTTATCAACTAATGAAAAACTGTTTTTT
TRBV7-2	TRBD1	TRBJ1-5	few	CASSLSGTGRNQPQHF	TGTGCCAGCAGCTTATCCGGGACAGGGAGAAATCAGCCCCAGCATTTT
TRBV2	TRBD2	TRBJ2-5	.	CASAGGWQETQYF	TGTGCCAGCGCCGGGGGGTGGCAAGAGACCCAGTACTTC
TRBV2	.	TRBJ1-5	.	CASQGYQVINQPQHF	TGTGCCAGCCAAGGATACCAGGTGATCAATCAGCCCCAGCATTTT
TRBV7-9	TRBD1	TRBJ1-2	once	CASSLGTGGNNYGYTF	TGTGCCAGCAGCCTGGGGACAGGGGGCAATAACTATGGCTACACCTTC
TRBV19	.	TRBJ2-3	.	CASSIGGAAADTQYF	TGTGCCAGTAGTATTGGGGGGGCGGCGGCAGATACGCAGTATTTT
TRBV3-1/TRBV3-2	.	TRBJ1-2	.	CASSQDRGAGGYTF	TGTGCCAGCAGCCAAGATCGGGGGGCGGGAGGCTACACCTTC
TRBV16	TRBD1	TRBJ1-4	once	CASSPRTGDEKLFF	TGTGCCAGCAGCCCGCGGACAGGGGATGAAAAACTGTTTTTT
TRBV7-2	TRBD1	TRBJ1-1	.	CASSPDAGGYTEAFF	TGTGCCAGCAGCCCAGACGCAGGGGGCTACACTGAAGCTTTCTTT
TRBV9	TRBD2	TRBJ2-1	.	CASSVETSGRGEQFF	TGTGCCAGCAGCGTAGAGACTAGCGGGAGGGGTGAGCAGTTCTTC
TRBV27	TRBD2	TRBJ2-5	.	CASSSPGLAGKETQYF	TGTGCCAGCAGTTCCCCGGGACTAGCGGGTAAAGAGACCCAGTACTTC
TRBV13	.	TRBJ1-6	.	CASSLGLTGQALHF	TGTGCCAGCAGCTTAGGCCTAACAGGGCAGGCCCTCCACTTT
TRBV5-1	.	TRBJ1-2	.	CASSFADNYGYTF	TGCGCCAGCAGCTTTGCAGATAACTATGGCTACACCTTC
TRBV5-5	.	TRBJ2-1	.	CASSRLSGTGSYNEQFF	TGTGCCAGCAGCCGACTGAGTGGGACTGGGTCCTACAATGAGCAGTTCTTC
TRBV5-1	.	TRBJ1-6	.	CASSGEGAVESPLHF	TGCGCCAGCAGCGGCGAAGGGGCCGTAGAATCACCCCTCCACTTT
TRBV7-2	.	TRBJ1-4	.	CASSLATGSNEKLFF	TGTGCCAGCAGCTTAGCCACAGGGTCTAATGAAAAACTGTTTTTT
TRBV6-5	.	TRBJ2-7	once	CASSYHDEQYF	TGTGCCAGCAGTTACCATGACGAGCAGTACTTC
TRBV5-1	.	TRBJ2-5	.	CASSLAPGQETQYF	TGCGCCAGCAGCTTGGCACCGGGCCAAGAGACCCAGTACTTC
TRBV19	TRBD1	TRBJ2-7	few	CASSARDRGTYEQYF	TGTGCCAGTAGTGCCCGGGACAGGGGGACCTACGAGCAGTACTTC
TRBV2	TRBD1	TRBJ1-4	.	CASSLQGDGSEKLFF	TGTGCCAGCAGTCTACAGGGGGATGGAAGTGAAAAACTGTTTTTT
TRBV5-6	.	TRBJ2-7	once	CASSIYYEQYF	TGTGCCAGCAGCATTTATTACGAGCAGTACTTC
TRBV6-2/TRBV6-3	.	TRBJ1-5	few	CASSYGLGGARSNQPQHF	TGTGCCAGCAGTTACGGCTTGGGGGGGGCACGGAGCAATCAGCCCCAGCATTTT
TRBV24-1	.	TRBJ2-1	.	CATSDHRESQFF	TGTGCCACCAGTGACCACAGGGAGTCGCAGTTCTTC
TRBV18	.	TRBJ1-5	.	CASSPSGGGQPQHF	TGTGCCAGCTCACCCAGTGGGGGAGGGCAGCCCCAGCATTTT
TRBV18	TRBD1	TRBJ1-1	.	CASSPGTGRNTEAFF	TGTGCCAGCTCACCAGGGACAGGGAGAAACACTGAAGCTTTCTTT
TRBV19	TRBD2	TRBJ2-5	.	CASSTERGRTSGSFETQYF	TGTGCCAGTTCTACCGAGAGGGGCCGGACTAGCGGCTCTTTTGAGACCCAGTACTTC
TRBV24-1	TRBD2	TRBJ2-2	few	CATSDPFRAGGPNTGELFF	TGTGCCACCAGTGACCCCTTTCGGGCGGGGGGGCCGAACACCGGGGAGCTGTTTTTT